Presented here are 26 T cell receptor beta chains from one specimen sequenced in a study of T cell repertoires in cytomegalovirus infection. Antigen specificity for these receptors is unknown. TCRdb called the reads again in MiXCR, with one record for every CDR3 protein. The sample includes hundreds of thousands of distinct CDR3 sequences, roughly 31% of them seen just once. Sequenced material: cultured CD8+ T cells from PBMCs, taken from culture after CMV antigen stimulation. These receptors came from a human donor in good health (CMV status not recorded). Some clones in this sample may be carry-over from other donors' samples.

This sequence joins TRBV15 and TRBJ1-6; D perhaps matches TRBD1 (6 bases). The CDR3 runs 15 residues. With 5 bases removed from V and 13 bases from J, the gap between germline ends came to 21 bases. Germline V lookup: CDR1 LNHNV, CDR2 YYDKDF (reference sequence). CDR3 sequence: CATSFSTGGRFPLHF. In nucleotides, the CDR3 is TGTGCCACCAGCTTCTCGACGGGGGGGCGCTTCCCCCTCCACTTT.

This chain uses TRBV25-1 with TRBJ2-5; D perhaps matches TRBD1 (5 bases). With 7 bases removed from V and 3 bases from J, the gap between germline ends came to 9 bases. CDR1 MGHDK and CDR2 SYGVNS come from the germline V gene. This CDR3 region has 12 residues. For the CDR3, the DNA is TGTGCCAGCATGACAGTAGAAGAGACCCAGTACTTC. Its protein is CASMTVEETQYF.

This clonotype was seen many times. V and J are TRBV7-9 and TRBJ1-2, with D tentatively TRBD1 (6 bases). The germline V gene encodes CDR1 SEHNR and CDR2 FQNEAQ (reference sequence). CDR3 length: 15 amino acids. V was cut by 6 bases and J by 7 bases, with 21 bases left in between. CDR3 sequence: CASRSPSGEDLGYTF. CDR3 bases: TGTGCCAGCAGATCCCCCTCAGGGGAGGATCTTGGCTACACCTTC.

This clonotype has ten or more counts. The chain recombines TRBV12-3 or TRBV12-4 with TRBJ1-5; 7 positions agree with TRBD1. With 0 bases clipped from V and 6 bases from J, the junction kept 5 bases outside the gene matches. This CDR3 comprises 15 residues. The CDR3 nucleotides are TGTGCCAGCAGTTTAGCAGGGGGCGGTGGTCAGCCCCAGCATTTT. Its protein is CASSLAGGGGQPQHF.

This clonotype was detected only a few times. The chain carries TRBV7-2 and TRBJ1-1; D perhaps matches TRBD1 (6 bases). Trimming shortened V by 2 bases and J by 4 bases, and 20 bases separated the two germline ends. Germline CDR1 is SGHTA and CDR2 is FQGNSA. The CDR3 has 17 amino acids. CDR3 sequence (DNA): TGTGCCAGCAGCTTAAGGGGGGCGGGAGCATTGGGCACTGAAGCTTTCTTT. This gives the protein CASSLRGAGALGTEAFF.

This clonotype was observed a handful of times. This chain connects TRBV4-1 to TRBJ1-1; D not resolved. The CDR3 length is 15 residues. Germline CDR1 is MGHRA and CDR2 is YSYEKL. V dropped 0 bases and J dropped 0 bases, with 8 bases sitting between them. As DNA, the CDR3 is TGCGCCAGCAGCCAAGATCTTTTAGTGAACACTGAAGCTTTCTTT. Amino acid sequence: CASSQDLLVNTEAFF.

V gene TRBV4-1 combines with J gene TRBJ2-7; D may be TRBD1 or TRBD2 (5 bases each). This CDR3 contains 15 residues. Germline lookup yields CDR1 MGHRA and CDR2 YSYEKL. The V end was cut by 4 bases, the J end by 3 bases, with 16 bases between. CDR3 DNA: TGCGCCAGCAGCCTGATCCCTCAGGGAGACTACGAGCAGTACTTC. Translation: CASSLIPQGDYEQYF.

This clonotype was picked up a small number of times. The DNA for the CDR3 is TGTGCCAGCAGCTTGGTGGTATGGGCCACCGGGGAGCTGTTTTTT. Protein product: CASSLVVWATGELFF. The chain employs TRBV5-8 and TRBJ2-2; D unresolved. Germline V gene lookup returns CDR1 SGHTS and CDR2 YDEGEE. With 0 bases removed from V and 4 bases from J, the gap between germline ends came to 10 bases. This CDR3 spans 15 amino acids.

This clonotype was seen at least ten times. The CDR3 reads CASSPARTGSAKNIQYF. For the CDR3, the DNA is TGTGCCAGCAGCCCAGCGAGGACAGGGTCAGCCAAAAACATTCAGTACTTC. The chain joins TRBV7-8 to TRBJ2-4; 8 positions agree with TRBD1. Germline V CDR1 and CDR2: SGHVS, FQNEAQ. V shed 5 bases, J shed 0 bases, and the junction held 9 bases outside the gene matches. The CDR3 is 17 amino acids.

The chain recombines TRBV7-9 with TRBJ1-1; D gene unclear. Germline V gene lookup returns CDR1 SEHNR and CDR2 FQNEAQ (reference sequence). The CDR3 runs to 17 residues. The V and J ends lost 1 base and 0 bases respectively, with 15 bases between them. The CDR3 DNA follows: TGTGCCAGCAGCTTAGTAGAGGTTTACACTTTGAACACTGAAGCTTTCTTT. This translates into CASSLVEVYTLNTEAFF.

This clonotype was detected ten times or more. The J gene is TRBJ2-5, the V gene TRBV12-5; 8 bases match TRBD1. Germline V gene lookup returns CDR1 LGHNT and CDR2 FRNRAP. This CDR3 region has 15 residues. Trimming at V came to 6 bases and at J to 3 bases, leaving 9 bases not matched to a gene. The CDR3 sequence: CASGRPTGVKETQYF. CDR3 coding DNA: TGTGCTAGTGGCCGCCCGACAGGGGTTAAAGAGACCCAGTACTTC.

This clonotype was seen many times. The genes are TRBV10-3 and TRBJ1-1; the D is unclear. Per germline, CDR1 ENHRY and CDR2 SYGVKD. This CDR3 has 14 residues. Trimming cost V 3 bases and J 0 bases, with 8 bases left between them. CDR3 in amino acids: CAISEQQLNTEAFF. The CDR3 bases are TGTGCCATCAGTGAACAACAGCTGAACACTGAAGCTTTCTTT.

There are many counts of this clonotype. The chain is built from TRBV7-9 and TRBJ2-6; possibly TRBD2 for D (6 bases). Germline V gene lookup returns CDR1 SEHNR and CDR2 FQNEAQ (reference sequence). The CDR3 spans 15 residues. Trimming took 8 bases from V and 4 from J, leaving 15 bases between them. The CDR3 DNA reads as TGTGCCAGCCGCTCTGGAGGGCCCGGGGCCAACGTCCTGACTTTC. This sequence encodes CASRSGGPGANVLTF.

The chain is built from TRBV4-1 and TRBJ2-4; D is possibly TRBD1 or TRBD2 (7 bases each). The CDR3 totals 14 residues. Trimming took 4 bases from V and 6 from J, leaving 13 bases between them. Germline-derived CDR1 and CDR2 are MGHRA and YSYEKL. CDR3 coding DNA: TGCGCCAGCAGCCTAACAGGGGAGGGAAACATTCAGTACTTC. This translates into CASSLTGEGNIQYF.

The gene calls are TRBV6-5 and TRBJ2-2, with D tentatively TRBD2 (5 bases). The CDR3 length is 17 residues. The V end lost 6 bases, the J end lost 6 bases, and 23 bases lay between the germline ends. The germline gives CDR1 MNHEY, CDR2 SVGAGI. CDR3 protein: CASSSKPQVGKPGELFF. CDR3 DNA: TGTGCCAGCAGCTCCAAGCCGCAGGTCGGGAAGCCCGGGGAGCTGTTTTTT.

There are many counts of this clonotype. This sequence joins TRBV11-2 and TRBJ1-3; no clear D. Trimming left V 2 bases short and J 2 bases short, with 16 bases between. Germline V CDR1 and CDR2: SGHAT, FQNNGV. The CDR3 consists of 17 residues. CDR3 coding DNA: TGTGCCAGCAGCTTAATCGGTACCGGGGTCCCTGGAAACACCATATATTTT. Protein: CASSLIGTGVPGNTIYF.

A few counts support this clonotype. This rearrangement joins TRBV6-2 or TRBV6-3 to TRBJ1-2, with a possible D match to TRBD1 (6 bases). Deletions cut 0 bases from V and 2 bases from J, with 13 bases between. Germline V gene lookup returns CDR1 MNHEY and CDR2 SVGEGT. This CDR3 region has 16 residues. CDR3 coding DNA: TGTGCCAGCAGTTACTCGATATCAGGGGCAAACTATGGCTACACCTTC. Amino acids: CASSYSISGANYGYTF.

Details on this clonotype: An end of the junction differs from the germline gene, which may be a read error. The rearrangement uses TRBV27 and TRBJ2-1, with D possibly matching TRBD2 (6 bases). The germline CDR1 and CDR2 sequences are MNHEY and SMNVEV (reference sequence). The CDR3 totals 13 residues. The CDR3 protein is CTSSHGGGNEQFF. The CDR3 DNA follows: TGTACCAGCAGCCATGGGGGAGGCAATGAGCAGTTCTTC.

In this sample, this clonotype turned up many times. The rearrangement joins TRBV7-9 to TRBJ2-1, with a weak D call TRBD2 (6 bases). The ends were cut back, 4 bases at V and 0 bases at J, with 22 bases in the middle. Germline CDR1 reads SEHNR; CDR2 reads FQNEAQ (reference sequence). CDR3 length: 19 residues. The CDR3 bases are TGTGCCAGCAGCTACGCCTCCGCGGCGGGGATTAGCTCCTACAATGAGCAGTTCTTC. This sequence encodes CASSYASAAGISSYNEQFF. Using reference TRBV7-9 and TRBJ2-1 for the parts outside the CDR3, the full variable domain is DTGVSQNPRHKITKRGQNVTFRCDPISEHNRLYWYRQTLGQGPEFLTYFQNEAQLEKSRLLSDRFSAERPKGSFSTLEIQRTEQGDSAMYLCASSYASAAGISSYNEQFFGPGTRLTVL.

V usage is TRBV10-3 and J usage is TRBJ1-2, with 7 bases lining up with TRBD1. The V gene end was trimmed by 6 bases and the J gene end by 8 bases; junction bases not matched to a gene: 3. The CDR3 loop spans 11 amino acids. Germline V gene lookup returns CDR1 ENHRY and CDR2 SYGVKD. For the CDR3, the DNA is TGTGCCATCAGCGACAGGGTCGGCTACACCTTC. It yields the protein CAISDRVGYTF.

This clonotype was counted ten times or more. The chain couples TRBV11-3 to TRBJ2-3, with TRBD1 matching over 7 bases. The CDR3 totals 15 residues. V lost 5 bases and J lost 0; bases outside the gene matches: 5. Germline assignment: CDR1 SGHNT and CDR2 YENEEA. The CDR3 region is CASSPRQGSTDTQYF. CDR3 bases: TGTGCCAGCAGCCCGAGACAGGGAAGCACAGATACGCAGTATTTT.

The chain combines TRBV5-1 with TRBJ2-4; D may be TRBD2 (6 bases). The V and J ends lost 5 bases and 0 bases respectively, with 15 bases between them. The CDR3 is 16 residues long. The V gene's germline CDR1 is SGHRS and CDR2 YFSETQ. The CDR3 DNA is TGCGCCAGCAGAGGAGGGCATTCCCTAGCCAAAAACATTCAGTACTTC. Its protein is CASRGGHSLAKNIQYF.

This sequence joins TRBV7-9 and TRBJ2-3; TRBD1 matches 8 bases. The CDR3 is made up of 15 amino acids. Losses at the gene ends were 5 bases for V and 4 bases for J; bases not matched to a gene: 8. The V gene's germline CDR1 is SEHNR and CDR2 FQNEAQ (reference sequence). CDR3 in amino acids: CASSLNRTGPDTQYF. CDR3 bases: TGTGCCAGCAGCCTTAATCGGACAGGGCCAGATACGCAGTATTTT. Drawing the rest from reference TRBV7-9 and TRBJ2-3, the complete variable domain is DTGVSQNPRHKITKRGQNVTFRCDPISEHNRLYWYRQTLGQGPEFLTYFQNEAQLEKSRLLSDRFSAERPKGSFSTLEIQRTEQGDSAMYLCASSLNRTGPDTQYFGPGTRLTVL.

Ten or more counts support this clonotype. The CDR3 region has the DNA TGTGCCAGCAGCTTAGGACTAGCGGGGGGGCAATCTAGCTCCTACAATGAGCAGTTCTTC. Its translation is CASSLGLAGGQSSSYNEQFF. This chain uses TRBV7-6 with TRBJ2-1, with 14 bases lining up with TRBD2. V was pared by 1 base and J by 0 bases, with 8 bases of the junction left unmatched. The CDR3 runs 20 residues. From germline, CDR1 is SGHVS and CDR2 FNYEAQ.

The rearrangement uses TRBV7-6 and TRBJ2-5, with unresolved D. Germline CDR1 and CDR2: SGHVS and FNYEAQ. The V end lost 1 base, the J end lost 2 bases, and 8 bases lay between the germline ends. The CDR3 is made up of 14 amino acids. The CDR3 sequence: CASSLDNGQETQYF. The CDR3 bases are TGTGCCAGCAGCTTAGATAACGGTCAAGAGACCCAGTACTTC. Full variable domain (remainder filled in from reference TRBV7-6 and TRBJ2-5): GAGVSQSPRYKVTKRGQDVALRCDPISGHVSLYWYRQALGQGPEFLTYFNYEAQQDKSGLPNDRFSAERPEGSISTLTIQRTEQRDSAMYRCASSLDNGQETQYFGPGTRLLVL.

The chain joins TRBV6-1 to TRBJ2-7, with 8 positions matching TRBD1. This CDR3 region has 13 residues. Germline CDR1 is MNHNS and CDR2 is SASEGT. The J segment lost 5 bases and the V segment lost 7 bases, leaving 7 bases of the junction unmatched. Written as DNA, the CDR3 is TGTGCCAGCACTCCAGGGGGCTTCCACGAGCAGTACGTC. It is translated as CASTPGGFHEQYV.